The source of this T cell receptor (beta chain) is a study of shared clonotypes between healthy human individuals (TCRdb year 2020). Regarding the study in general: The cohort included three men and a couple of women between 18 and 49 years of age. For each donor, CD4 naive and CD4 memory were each given three plates, CD8 naive was given two plates, and CD8 memory was given one plate. The study deeply sequenced blood TCR repertoires of about 5 healthy adults to estimate repertoire size and the extent of clonotype sharing between individuals. To increase sequencing depth and limit assay-specific biases, different laboratories used diverse techniques to prepare libraries and sequence TCR repertoires. Leukapheresis yielded between about 0.9 and 9 billion PBMCs per donor. Beyond this particular receptor, the publication reports: About 4.5% of naive CD4, 3.5% of naive CD8, approximately 2.2% of memory CD4, and more than 0.35% of memory CD8 clonotypes were shared across several donors. Rarefaction of sorted-subset datasets indicated incomplete sequencing despite the large sequencing depth. Higher generation probabilities were observed for clonotypes shared by all four sorted-subset donors than for non-shared clonotypes. Because the study included a small number of donors, the genetic and exposure-history diversity represented was limited. Only blood was sampled, and tissue TCR repertoires likely differ from those in blood. Based on pairwise subsampling, the degree of clonotype sharing among donors was expected to be affected by sequencing depth. Naive subsets generally had larger estimated clonotype richness than memory subsets did.

V is pared back by 4 bases and J by 4 bases, with 4 bases lying between the germline termini. CDR1 and CDR2 (SGDLS, YYNGEE) derive from the germline V gene. The cysteine opens and the phenylalanine closes a CDR3 of 11 amino acids. Only the CDR3 DNA stays, 33 bases, in frame from base 1. As concerns this clone: No antigen is known for it. Base qualities are not at hand, and no much larger clone is one base apart.

Using the deep immunoSEQ assay, TCR CDR3 regions were amplified from genomic DNA by multiplex PCR. Genomic DNA extracted from each cell subset was distributed evenly over all wells of several immunoSEQ 96-well plates, and each plate served as one replicate. For sorted subsets, approximately 0.2 ug of genomic DNA, equivalent to around 29,000 T cell genomes, went into each replicate PCR. Purified libraries were measured with a Qubit 3.0 fluorometer, size-checked on a Bioanalyzer 2100, and measured again with the KAPA Library Quantification kit. Each immunoSEQ 96-well plate was sequenced on its own single-read 150-cycle Illumina NextSeq 550 flow cell. Per the original workflow: Because the immunoSEQ output held only junctional sequences and lacked quality scores, the filtering could not match the filtering applied to full-length reads. Sequences were annotated with PyIR, a Python wrapper for IgBLAST v1.9, using IMGT germline references to assign V/J genes and CDR3. Any read was removed if the V/J assignment was weak (E-value above 1e-6), the CDR3 was missing, or the read contained stop codons, out-of-frame junctions, or ambiguous translated residues. V3J clonotypes were defined as sequences sharing an identical inferred V gene, J gene, and CDR3 amino acid sequence. To compute the percentage overlap between repertoires, the number of shared unique clonotypes was divided by the size of the smaller repertoire. Repertoire richness was assessed with RTK rarefaction, the Chao1 estimator, and Recon v2.1 estimates of unobserved clonotypes. Generation probabilities for all TCRbeta clonotypes obtained by the gDNA method from a handful of donors were computed using OLGA. TCRdb carries this immuneACCESS record with in-frame sequences only. Its versions omit some clonotypes, under half of them owing to an unresolved V gene in the studies checked, with the rest unexplained. Clonal size and the V and J genes are those of that table, whereas D and trimming came from the DNA. The sample table records 2,500,000 or so clones; approximately 90% of these occur just once. The ten largest clones capture around 0.38% of the sample.

The donors were healthy, HIV-negative adults who had no recently reported acute infections or vaccinations. Every donor was a Caucasian adult residing in Nashville, Tennessee, USA. CD4+ T cells were enriched by magnetic negative selection, after which naive cells were positively selected on CD45RA and the negative fraction was taken as the memory subset. Blood was collected by leukapheresis, and PBMCs were isolated by Ficoll-Histopaque density gradient centrifugation and then cryopreserved in liquid nitrogen vapor phase. Analytical flow cytometry was used to check the purity and quantity of each magnetically sorted T cell population. Genomic DNA was isolated from every sorted fraction and measured by UV absorbance on a Nanodrop 2000c.

The specimen sequenced was naive CD4+ T cells from PBMCs. The sample's cell subset or site label is to be understood as: CD45RA+ positively selected. The rearrangement joined TRBV9 to TRBJ2-3, with no confidently assigned D gene. The clonotype comes from a man between 18 and 29 years old in good health. Some clones in this sample may be carry-over from other donors' samples. The CDR3 amino acid sequence is: CASSLADTQYF. The nucleotide sequence is TGTGCCAGCAGCCTTGCAGATACGCAGTATTTT. The full variable domain, with segments outside the CDR3 supplied by the reference TRBV9 and TRBJ2-3 proteins, appears as DSGVTQTPKHLITATGQRVTLRCSPRSGDLSVYWYQQSLDQGLQFLIQYYNGEERAKGNILERFSAQQFPDLHSELNLSSLELGDSALYFCASSLADTQYFGPGTRLTVL.